Sequencing of this TCR beta chain was carried out in a study of T cell changes during pregnancy in multiple sclerosis. The data were produced by immunoSEQ multiplex PCR, yet TCRdb's version contains in-frame clones alone and is incomplete. The sample records 60,000 to 95,000 clones, 85% to 95% being singletons. This CDR3 is 13 amino acids long. Germline CDR1 SGHTA, CDR2 FQGTGA. Trimming removed 2 bases from V and 9 bases from J, with 11 bases in between. The chain uses TRBV7-3 and TRBJ2-1; D is perhaps TRBD2 (5 bases). This TCR was recovered from a female donor with multiple sclerosis, enrolled in a pregnancy study. The sequenced sample was CD4+ T cells from peripheral blood mononuclear cells, obtained before pregnancy. The CDR3 sequence is CASSLQEEREQFF. DNA of the CDR3: TGTGCCAGCAGCTTACAGGAGGAGCGTGAGCAGTTCTTC.